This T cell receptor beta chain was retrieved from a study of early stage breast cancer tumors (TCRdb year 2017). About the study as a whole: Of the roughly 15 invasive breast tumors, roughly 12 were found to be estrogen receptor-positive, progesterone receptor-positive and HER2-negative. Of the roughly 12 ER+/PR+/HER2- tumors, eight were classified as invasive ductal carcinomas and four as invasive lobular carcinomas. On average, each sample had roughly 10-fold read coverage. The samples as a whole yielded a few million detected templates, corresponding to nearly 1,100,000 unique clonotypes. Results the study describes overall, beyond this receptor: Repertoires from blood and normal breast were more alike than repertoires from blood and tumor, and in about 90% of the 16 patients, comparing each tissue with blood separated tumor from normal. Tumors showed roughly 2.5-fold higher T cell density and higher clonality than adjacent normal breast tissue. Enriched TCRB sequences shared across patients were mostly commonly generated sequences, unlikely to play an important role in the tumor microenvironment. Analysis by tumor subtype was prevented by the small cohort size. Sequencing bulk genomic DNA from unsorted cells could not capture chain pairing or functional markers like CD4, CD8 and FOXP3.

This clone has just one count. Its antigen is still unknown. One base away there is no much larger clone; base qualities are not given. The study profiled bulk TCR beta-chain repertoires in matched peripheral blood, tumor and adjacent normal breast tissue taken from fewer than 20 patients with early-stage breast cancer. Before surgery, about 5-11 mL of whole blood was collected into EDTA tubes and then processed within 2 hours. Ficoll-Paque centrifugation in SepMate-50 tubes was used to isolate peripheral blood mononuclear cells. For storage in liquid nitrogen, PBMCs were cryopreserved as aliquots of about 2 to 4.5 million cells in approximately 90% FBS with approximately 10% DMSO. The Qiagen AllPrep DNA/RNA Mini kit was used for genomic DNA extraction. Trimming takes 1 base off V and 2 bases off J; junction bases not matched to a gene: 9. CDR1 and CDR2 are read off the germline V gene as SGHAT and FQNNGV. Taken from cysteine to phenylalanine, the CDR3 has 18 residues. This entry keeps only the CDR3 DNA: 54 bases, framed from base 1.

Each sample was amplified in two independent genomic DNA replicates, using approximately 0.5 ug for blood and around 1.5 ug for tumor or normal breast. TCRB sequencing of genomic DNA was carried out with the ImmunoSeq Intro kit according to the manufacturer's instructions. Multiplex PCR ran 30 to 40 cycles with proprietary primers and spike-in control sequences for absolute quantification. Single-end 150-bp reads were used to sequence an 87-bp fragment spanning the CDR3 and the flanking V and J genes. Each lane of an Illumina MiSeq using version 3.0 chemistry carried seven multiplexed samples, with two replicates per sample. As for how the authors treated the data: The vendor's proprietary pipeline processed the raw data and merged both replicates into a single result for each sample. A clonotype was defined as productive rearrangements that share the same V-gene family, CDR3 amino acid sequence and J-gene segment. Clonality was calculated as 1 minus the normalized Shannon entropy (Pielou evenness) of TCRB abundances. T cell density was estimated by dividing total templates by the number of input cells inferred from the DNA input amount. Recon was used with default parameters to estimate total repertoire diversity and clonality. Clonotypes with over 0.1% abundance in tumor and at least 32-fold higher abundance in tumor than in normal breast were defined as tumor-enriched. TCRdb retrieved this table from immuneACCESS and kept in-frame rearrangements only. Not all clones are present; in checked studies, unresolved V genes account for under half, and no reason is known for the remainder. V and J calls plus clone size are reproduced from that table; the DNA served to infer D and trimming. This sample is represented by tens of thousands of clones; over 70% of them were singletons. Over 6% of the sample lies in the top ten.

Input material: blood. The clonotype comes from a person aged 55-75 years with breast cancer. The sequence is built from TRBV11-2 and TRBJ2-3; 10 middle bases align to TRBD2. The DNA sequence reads TGTGCCAGCAGCTTAGTTGGGCTAGCGGGAGCCCTCACAGATACGCAGTATTTT. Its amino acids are CASSLVGLAGALTDTQYF.